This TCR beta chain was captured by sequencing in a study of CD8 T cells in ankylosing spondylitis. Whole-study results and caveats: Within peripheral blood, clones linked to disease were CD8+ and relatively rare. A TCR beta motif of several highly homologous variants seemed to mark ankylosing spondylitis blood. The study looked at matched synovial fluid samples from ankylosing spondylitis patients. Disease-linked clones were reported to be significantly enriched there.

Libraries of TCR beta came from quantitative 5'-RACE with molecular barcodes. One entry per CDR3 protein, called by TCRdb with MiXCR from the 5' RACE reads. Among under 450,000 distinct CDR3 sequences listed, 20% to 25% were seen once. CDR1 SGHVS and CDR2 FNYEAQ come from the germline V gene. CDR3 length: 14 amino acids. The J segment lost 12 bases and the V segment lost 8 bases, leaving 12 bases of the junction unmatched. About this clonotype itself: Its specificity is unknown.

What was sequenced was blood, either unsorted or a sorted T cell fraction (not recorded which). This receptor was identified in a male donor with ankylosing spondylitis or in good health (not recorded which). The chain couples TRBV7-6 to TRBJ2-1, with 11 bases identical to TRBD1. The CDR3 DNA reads TGTGCCAGCCTCGGGACAGGGGGTTACAATTGGCAGTTCTTC. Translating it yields CASLGTGGYNWQFF.